These 30 T cell receptor beta chains came from one sample sequenced in a study of blood T cell repertoires in COVID-19. The data were produced by immunoSEQ multiplex PCR, yet TCRdb's version contains in-frame clones alone and is incomplete. Here the sample spans roughly 200,000 clones, more than 80% being singletons. Sequencing was carried out using peripheral blood. The receptor source for this set is a woman between 25 and 40 years old with COVID-19, enrolled during active disease.

The chain links TRBV2 to TRBJ1-5; TRBD1 agrees at 9 bases. Germline V gives CDR1 SNHLY, CDR2 FYNNEI. CDR3 length: 14 amino acids. J was trimmed by 9 bases and V by 7 bases; bases with no gene match: 10. DNA for the CDR3: TGTGCCAGCACCAAGGGACAGGGTGATATGCCCCAGCATTTT. It specifies CASTKGQGDMPQHF.

The genes are TRBV7-5 and TRBJ1-5. TRBV7-5 is a pseudogene. This CDR3 is 14 amino acids long. CDR3 residues: CARSLVAGDQPQHF. The CDR3 coding sequence is TGTGCCAGAAGCTTAGTAGCCGGTGATCAGCCCCAGCATTTT.

The chain recombines TRBV9 with TRBJ2-7; 10 nucleotides line up with TRBD1. V shed 3 bases and J 3 bases; nucleotides not matched to a gene: 3. Germline loops: CDR1 SGDLS, CDR2 YYNGEE. The CDR3 sequence is 14 residues long. CDR3 DNA sequence: TGTGCCAGCAGCGCGGGACAGGGGCTCTACGAGCAGTACTTC. Its protein product is CASSAGQGLYEQYF.

The rearrangement links TRBV10-3 to TRBJ2-3; D is possibly TRBD2 (5 bases). Looked up from germline, CDR1 is ENHRY and CDR2 is SYGVKD. Trimming took off 9 bases at V and 2 bases at J, with 15 bases between the two ends. The CDR3 has 14 amino acids. The CDR3 DNA reads TGTGCCATAAGCGCCCCGGGAAACACAGATACGCAGTATTTT. This codes for CAISAPGNTDTQYF.

The V call is TRBV6-2 or TRBV6-3, the J call TRBJ1-5, with a tentative D call TRBD1 (5 bases). Per the germline V gene, CDR1 is MNHEY and CDR2 is SVGEGT. CDR3 length equals 12 residues. V was shortened by 4 bases and J by 5 bases, with 6 bases between the two germline ends. CDR3 residues: CASSSRDQPQHF. CDR3 coding DNA: TGTGCCAGCAGTTCCAGGGATCAGCCCCAGCATTTT.

The V and J genes are TRBV28 and TRBJ1-1, with TRBD1 as a possible D gene (6 bases). This CDR3 region has 15 residues. The germline V gene has CDR1 MDHEN and CDR2 SYDVKM. Between the trimmed V and J ends, which lost 5 bases and 1 base, there was a span of 14 bases. Here the CDR3 reads CASSPGGGGNTEAFF. The CDR3 bases are TGTGCCAGCAGTCCCGGGGGAGGGGGGAACACTGAAGCTTTCTTT. The full variable domain, in which reference TRBV28 and TRBJ1-1 provide the parts outside the CDR3, is DVKVTQSSRYLVKRTGEKVFLECVQDMDHENMFWYRQDPGLGLRLIYFSYDVKMKEKGDIPEGYSVSREKKERFSLILESASTNQTSMYLCASSPGGGGNTEAFFGQGTRLTVV.

This chain links TRBV19 with TRBJ2-5; TRBD1 matches 7 bases. The CDR3 consists of 15 residues. The ends lost 6 bases at V and 0 bases at J; junction bases unmatched: 7. Germline V CDR1 and CDR2: LNHDA, SQIVND (reference sequence). CDR3 loop: CASSTRGTDQETQYF. CDR3 sequence (DNA): TGTGCCAGTAGCACTAGAGGGACAGACCAAGAGACCCAGTACTTC.

The chain has TRBV18 and TRBJ2-4; 12 bases line up with TRBD1. The CDR3 length is 16 residues. The germline CDR1 and CDR2 sequences are KGHSH and LQKENI. V lost 3 bases to trimming and J lost 1 base; unmatched junction nucleotides: 1. DNA of the CDR3: TGTGCCAGCTCACCGGGACAGGGGGCGGCCAAAAACATTCAGTACTTC. Translated: CASSPGQGAAKNIQYF.

The chain employs TRBV3-1 (or the pseudogene TRBV3-2) and TRBJ2-7; 12 bases line up with TRBD1. Germline CDR1 is LGHDT and CDR2 is YNNKEL (reference sequence). The CDR3 is made up of 15 amino acids. Trimming at V came to 1 base and at J to 5 bases, leaving 3 bases not matched to a gene. CDR3 coding DNA: TGTGCCAGCAGCCAAGCGGGACAGGGGGCCCACGAGCAGTACTTC. It translates to CASSQAGQGAHEQYF.

This clone was picked up a small number of times. The gene calls are TRBV5-4 and TRBJ2-5; D is ambiguous. There are 13 residues in the CDR3. V was trimmed by 2 bases and J by 3 bases, leaving 8 bases between them. The germline CDR1 and CDR2 sequences are SGHNT and YYREEE (reference sequence). The CDR3 sequence is CASSLALEETQYF. The CDR3 DNA reads as TGTGCCAGCAGCTTAGCGTTGGAAGAGACCCAGTACTTC. The variable domain in full, completed from reference TRBV5-4 and TRBJ2-5, reads ETGVTQSPTHLIKTRGQQVTLRCSSQSGHNTVSWYQQALGQGPQFIFQYYREEENGRGNFPPRFSGLQFPNYSSELNVNALELDDSALYLCASSLALEETQYFGPGTRLLVL.

This clone has a single count. The chain joins TRBV27 to TRBJ1-2, with TRBD1 matching over 9 bases. The V and J ends lost 5 bases and 6 bases, in that order; junction bases with no gene match: 16. The CDR3 is made up of 17 amino acids. Germline V CDR1 and CDR2: MNHEY, SMNVEV (reference sequence). The CDR3 loop reads CASSANWDRDGLNGYTF. DNA of the CDR3: TGTGCCAGCAGTGCGAATTGGGACAGGGACGGTTTGAATGGCTACACCTTC.

The genes are TRBV6-5 and TRBJ1-4; D is ambiguous. This CDR3 region has 15 residues. V gave up 6 bases and J gave up 2 bases, with 13 bases separating them. The germline gives CDR1 MNHEY, CDR2 SVGAGI. The CDR3 nucleotides read TGTGCCAGCAGAAGAGGACTCTTGACTAATGAAAAACTGTTTTTT. It encodes CASRRGLLTNEKLFF.

The chain combines TRBV19 with TRBJ1-2, with D possibly matching TRBD1 (6 bases). CDR3 size: 15 residues. V lost 4 bases, J lost 7 bases, and 19 bases lay in between. CDR1 LNHDA and CDR2 SQIVND come from the germline V gene (reference sequence). DNA of the CDR3: TGTGCCAGTAGTACCGGACAGCCCGAAGTCAGTGGCTACACCTTC. Protein sequence: CASSTGQPEVSGYTF.

The chain links TRBV4-1 to TRBJ1-4; TRBD1 might be the D (6 bases). The CDR3 is made up of 16 amino acids. Trimming pared 2 bases from V and 1 base from J, leaving 11 bases between. In germline, CDR1 is MGHRA, CDR2 YSYEKL. CDR3 in amino acids: CASSQIRDKTNEKLFF. Written as DNA, the CDR3 is TGCGCCAGCAGCCAAATACGGGACAAAACTAATGAAAAACTGTTTTTT.

The chain links TRBV19 to TRBJ1-2; D remains ambiguous. The V and J ends lost 10 bases and 2 bases respectively, with 17 bases between them. Looked up from germline, CDR1 is LNHDA and CDR2 is SQIVND (reference sequence). This CDR3 has 14 amino acids. CDR3: CATSISGENYGYTF. The DNA for the CDR3 is TGTGCCACCTCGATATCTGGGGAGAACTATGGCTACACCTTC. Full variable domain (remainder filled in from reference TRBV19 and TRBJ1-2): DGGITQSPKYLFRKEGQNVTLSCEQNLNHDAMYWYRQDPGQGLRLIYYSQIVNDFQKGDIAEGYSVSREKKESFPLTVTSAQKNPTAFYLCATSISGENYGYTFGSGTRLTVV.

The gene calls are TRBV2 and TRBJ2-3, with D maybe TRBD1 (5 bases). The CDR3 has 12 residues. Trimming removed 6 bases at V and 4 bases at J, with 8 bases between. Germline assignment: CDR1 SNHLY and CDR2 FYNNEI. The CDR3 loop is CASRGPSDTQYF. The CDR3 bases are TGTGCCAGCAGGGGGCCGTCAGATACGCAGTATTTT.

The chain uses TRBV7-2 and TRBJ2-1; 9 nucleotides match TRBD2. Trimming cost V 1 base and J 3 bases; bases outside gene matches: 4. CDR3 length: 16 residues. Germline V gives CDR1 SGHTA, CDR2 FQGNSA. CDR3 DNA sequence: TGTGCCAGCAGCTTAGACCCAGCGGGGGGCTACAATGAGCAGTTCTTC. Encoded protein: CASSLDPAGGYNEQFF. The variable domain in full, with the rest retrieved from reference TRBV7-2 and TRBJ2-1, is GAGVSQSPSNKVTEKGKDVELRCDPISGHTALYWYRQSLGQGLEFLIYFQGNSAPDKSGLPSDRFSAERTGGSVSTLTIQRTQQEDSAVYLCASSLDPAGGYNEQFFGPGTRLTVL.

This clone appeared a few times. The chain uses TRBV5-1 and TRBJ2-2, with D maybe TRBD1 (7 bases). V lost 5 bases to trimming and J lost 6 bases, with 20 bases between them. This CDR3 is built from 16 residues. CDR1 is SGHRS, CDR2 YFSETQ, per germline. The CDR3 DNA reads TGCGCCAGCAGTTTTGGAGGGGGCTCCTTCCCCGGGGAGCTGTTTTTT. Amino acid sequence: CASSFGGGSFPGELFF. Complete variable domain (other parts from reference TRBV5-1 and TRBJ2-2): KAGVTQTPRYLIKTRGQQVTLSCSPISGHRSVSWYQQTPGQGLQFLFEYFSETQRNKGNFPGRFSGRQFSNSRSEMNVSTLELGDSALYLCASSFGGGSFPGELFFGEGSRLTVL.

The chain joins TRBV9 to TRBJ2-5, with a tentative D call TRBD2 (6 bases). Trimming shortened V by 4 bases and J by 7 bases, and 17 bases separated the two germline ends. CDR1 is SGDLS, CDR2 YYNGEE, per germline. The CDR3 has 14 amino acids. The CDR3 region is CASSPALGRGTQYF. The CDR3, as DNA: TGTGCCAGCAGCCCGGCCTTGGGGCGGGGGACCCAGTACTTC.

The chain couples TRBV6-4 to TRBJ1-1, with a tentative D call TRBD1 (5 bases). Trimming left V 10 bases short and J 0 bases short, with 9 bases between. The CDR3 has 12 residues. Germline assignment: CDR1 MRHNA and CDR2 SNTAGT. CDR3 coding DNA: TGTGCCACCTCGACAGTGAACACTGAAGCTTTCTTT. Translated, it gives CATSTVNTEAFF.

This chain links TRBV5-5 with TRBJ2-5; D gene unclear. V was clipped by 2 bases and J by 1 base, with 9 bases between them. From germline, CDR1 is SGHKS and CDR2 YYEKEE (reference sequence). This CDR3 has 14 amino acids. CDR3 bases: TGTGCCAGCAGCTTTAAAACAGCCCAAGAGACCCAGTACTTC. Its protein product is CASSFKTAQETQYF.

V usage is TRBV13 and J usage is TRBJ2-3, with 7 bases lining up with TRBD2. Germline V gene sequence: CDR1 PRHDT, CDR2 FYEKMQ (reference sequence). The CDR3 spans 16 residues. Trimming at V came to 4 bases and at J to 4 bases, leaving 11 bases not matched to a gene. The CDR3 DNA follows: TGTGCCAGCAGCTCGAGTCGGCGGGAGAGGGCAGATACGCAGTATTTT. Translated: CASSSSRRERADTQYF.

The genes are TRBV2 and TRBJ2-1; 14 nucleotides match TRBD2. Germline V CDR1 and CDR2: SNHLY, FYNNEI. CDR3 size: 14 residues. With V trimmed by 7 bases and J by 9 bases, 5 bases remained unmatched. CDR3 DNA: TGTGCCAGCAACCCGGGACTAGCGGGAGTTGAGCAGTTCTTC. It yields the protein CASNPGLAGVEQFF.

This rearrangement joins TRBV28 to TRBJ1-2; 8 bases are a match to TRBD1. The J segment lost 4 bases and the V segment lost 5 bases, leaving 6 bases of the junction unmatched. The CDR3 is 14 residues long. The germline gives CDR1 MDHEN, CDR2 SYDVKM. This CDR3 reads CASSVTDRAYGYTF. As DNA, the CDR3 is TGTGCCAGCAGTGTTACGGACAGGGCCTATGGCTACACCTTC.

The genes are TRBV6-5 and TRBJ1-4; D not resolved. The CDR3 is made up of 14 amino acids. Trimming removed 7 bases from V and 5 bases from J, with 14 bases in between. Germline CDR1 is MNHEY and CDR2 is SVGAGI. This chain's CDR3 is CASKPGSPNEKLFF. The CDR3 DNA sequence: TGTGCCAGCAAACCGGGAAGTCCAAATGAAAAACTGTTTTTT.

This clone was counted at least ten times. V and J are TRBV2 and TRBJ1-2; tentatively, D is TRBD1 (5 bases). Looked up from germline, CDR1 is SNHLY and CDR2 is FYNNEI. This CDR3 spans 15 amino acids. Deletions cut 2 bases from V and 8 bases from J, with 18 bases between. The CDR3 is CASSETLFGGGGYTF. CDR3 in DNA: TGTGCCAGCAGTGAAACCTTATTTGGGGGAGGCGGCTACACCTTC.

This chain uses TRBV5-5 with TRBJ2-2; 10 positions match TRBD2. The V segment lost 4 bases and the J segment 1 base; nucleotides outside the gene matches: 4. Germline loops: CDR1 SGHKS, CDR2 YYEKEE (reference sequence). CDR3 length equals 16 residues. DNA for the CDR3: TGTGCCAGCAGCCACACTAGCGGGGTGAACACCGGGGAGCTGTTTTTT. Its translation: CASSHTSGVNTGELFF.

The sample holds many counts of this clone. J is TRBJ2-7 and V is TRBV19, with D possibly TRBD2 on 6 matching bases. The CDR3 spans 15 residues. Germline loops: CDR1 LNHDA, CDR2 SQIVND (reference sequence). V lost 4 bases, J lost 3 bases, and 16 bases lay in between. This CDR3 reads CASSSLEGLNYEQYF. In DNA, the CDR3 is TGTGCCAGTAGTAGTTTGGAGGGGCTAAACTACGAGCAGTACTTC.

Comments on this clone: Other nucleotide sequences in the sample specify the same CDR3. V gene TRBV5-1 combines with J gene TRBJ1-5, with 8 bases matching TRBD1. This CDR3 is 15 amino acids long. CDR1 is SGHRS, CDR2 YFSETQ, per germline. V lost 5 bases, J lost 3 bases, and 7 bases stayed unmatched. Written as DNA, the CDR3 is TGCGCCAGCAGAGTGACAGGGGATGACAATCAGCCCCAGCATTTT. Protein: CASRVTGDDNQPQHF.

This clone was detected a few times. This rearrangement joins TRBV7-9 to TRBJ1-1, with D possibly matching TRBD1 (6 bases). The CDR3 totals 15 residues. CDR1 is SEHNR and CDR2 is FQNEAQ in the germline V gene (reference sequence). V shed 5 bases and J shed 1 base, with 14 bases lying between them. As DNA, the CDR3 is TGTGCCAGCAGCCAATACTCAGGGGAGAACACTGAAGCTTTCTTT. Protein: CASSQYSGENTEAFF.